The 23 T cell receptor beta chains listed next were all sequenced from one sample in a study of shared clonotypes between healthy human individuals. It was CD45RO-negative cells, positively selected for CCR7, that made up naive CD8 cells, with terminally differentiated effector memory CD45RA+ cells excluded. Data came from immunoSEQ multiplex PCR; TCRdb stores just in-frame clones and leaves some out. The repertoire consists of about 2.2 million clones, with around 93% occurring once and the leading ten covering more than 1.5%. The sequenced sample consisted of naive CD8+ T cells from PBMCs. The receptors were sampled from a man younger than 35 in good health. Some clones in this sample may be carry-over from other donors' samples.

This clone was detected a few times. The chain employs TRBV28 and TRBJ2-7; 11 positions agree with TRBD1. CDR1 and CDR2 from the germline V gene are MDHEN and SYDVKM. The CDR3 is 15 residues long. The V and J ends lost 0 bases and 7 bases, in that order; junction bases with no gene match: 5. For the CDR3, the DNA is TGTGCCAGCAGTTTATGGGACAGGGGGCGCGGGGAGCAGTACTTC. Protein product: CASSLWDRGRGEQYF.

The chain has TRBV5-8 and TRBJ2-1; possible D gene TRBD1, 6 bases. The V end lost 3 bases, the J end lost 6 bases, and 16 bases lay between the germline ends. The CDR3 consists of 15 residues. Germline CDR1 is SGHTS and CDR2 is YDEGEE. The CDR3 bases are TGTGCCAGCAGCTACCTAGGGGGTTCCGGCAATGAGCAGTTCTTC. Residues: CASSYLGGSGNEQFF.

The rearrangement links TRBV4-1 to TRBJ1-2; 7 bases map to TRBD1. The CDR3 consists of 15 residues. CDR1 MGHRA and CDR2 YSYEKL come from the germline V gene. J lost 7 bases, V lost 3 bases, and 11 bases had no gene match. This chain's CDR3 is CASSHLIQGTTGYTF. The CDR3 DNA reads TGCGCCAGCAGCCATCTCATACAGGGGACGACTGGCTACACCTTC.

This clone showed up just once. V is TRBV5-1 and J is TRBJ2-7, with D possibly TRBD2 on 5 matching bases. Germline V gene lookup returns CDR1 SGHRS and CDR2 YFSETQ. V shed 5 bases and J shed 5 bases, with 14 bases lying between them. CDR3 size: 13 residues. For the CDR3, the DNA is TGCGCCAGCAGGGAAGTCACGAGGGACGAGCAGTACTTC. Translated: CASREVTRDEQYF.

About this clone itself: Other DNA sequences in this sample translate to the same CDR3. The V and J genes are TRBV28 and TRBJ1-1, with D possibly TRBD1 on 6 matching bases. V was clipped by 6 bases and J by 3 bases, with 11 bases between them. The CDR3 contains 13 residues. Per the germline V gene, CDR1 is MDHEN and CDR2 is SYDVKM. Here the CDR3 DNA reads TGTGCCAGCAGCCCCACAGGGTACACTGAAGCTTTCTTT. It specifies CASSPTGYTEAFF.

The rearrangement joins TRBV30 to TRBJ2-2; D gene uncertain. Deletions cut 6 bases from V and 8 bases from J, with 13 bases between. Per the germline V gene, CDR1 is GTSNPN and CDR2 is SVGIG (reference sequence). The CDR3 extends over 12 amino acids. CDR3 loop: CACGPSSGELFF. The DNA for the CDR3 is TGTGCCTGCGGCCCCAGTTCAGGGGAGCTGTTTTTT.

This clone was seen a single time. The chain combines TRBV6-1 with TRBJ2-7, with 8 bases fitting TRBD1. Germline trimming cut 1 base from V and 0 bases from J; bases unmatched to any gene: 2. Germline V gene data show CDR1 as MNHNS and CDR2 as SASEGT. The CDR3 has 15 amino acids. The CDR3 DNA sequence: TGTGCCAGCAGTGAAGTGGGACAGGTCTCCTACGAGCAGTACTTC. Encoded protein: CASSEVGQVSYEQYF.

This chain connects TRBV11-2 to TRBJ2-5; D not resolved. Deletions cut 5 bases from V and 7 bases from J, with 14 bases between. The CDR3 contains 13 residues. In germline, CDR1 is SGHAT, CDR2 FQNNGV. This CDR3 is CASSLILMGTQYF. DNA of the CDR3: TGTGCCAGCAGCCTGATTCTCATGGGGACCCAGTACTTC.

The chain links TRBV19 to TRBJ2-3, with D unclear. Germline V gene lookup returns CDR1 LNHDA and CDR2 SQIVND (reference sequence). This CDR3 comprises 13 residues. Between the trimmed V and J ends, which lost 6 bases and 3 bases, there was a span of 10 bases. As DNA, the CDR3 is TGTGCCAGTAGCCTTCTTGAGACAGATACGCAGTATTTT. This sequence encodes CASSLLETDTQYF.

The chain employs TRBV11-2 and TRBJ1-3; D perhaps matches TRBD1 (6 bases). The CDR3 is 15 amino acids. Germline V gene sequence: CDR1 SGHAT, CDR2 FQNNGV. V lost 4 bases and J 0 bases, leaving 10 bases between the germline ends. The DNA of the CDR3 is TGTGCCAGCAGCTCTACAGGGAGCTCTGGAAACACCATATATTTT. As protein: CASSSTGSSGNTIYF.

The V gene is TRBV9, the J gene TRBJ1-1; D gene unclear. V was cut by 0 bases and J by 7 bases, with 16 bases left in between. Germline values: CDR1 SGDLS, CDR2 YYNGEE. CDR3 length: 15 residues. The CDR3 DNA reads TGTGCCAGCAGCGTAGAGGGATCGGAGTGGGGTGAAGCTTTCTTT. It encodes CASSVEGSEWGEAFF.

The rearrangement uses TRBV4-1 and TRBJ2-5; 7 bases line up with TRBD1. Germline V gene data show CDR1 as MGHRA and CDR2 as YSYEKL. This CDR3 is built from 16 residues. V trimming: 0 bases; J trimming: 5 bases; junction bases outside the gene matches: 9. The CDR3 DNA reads TGCGCCAGCAGCCAAGATGTGCAGGGGGTTTCTGAGACCCAGTACTTC. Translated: CASSQDVQGVSETQYF.

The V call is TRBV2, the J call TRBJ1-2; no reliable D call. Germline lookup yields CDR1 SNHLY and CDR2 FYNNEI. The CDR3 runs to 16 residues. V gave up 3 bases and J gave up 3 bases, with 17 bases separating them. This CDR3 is CASSDYPRQADYGYTF. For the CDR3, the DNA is TGTGCCAGCAGTGATTATCCCCGGCAGGCAGACTATGGCTACACCTTC.

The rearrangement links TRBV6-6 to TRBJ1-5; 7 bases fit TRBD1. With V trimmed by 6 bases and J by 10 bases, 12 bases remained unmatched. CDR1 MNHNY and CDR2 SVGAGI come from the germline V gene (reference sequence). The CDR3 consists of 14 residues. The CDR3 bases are TGTGCCAGCAGACCCACAGGGGAAGGAGGACCCCAGCATTTT. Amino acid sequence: CASRPTGEGGPQHF.

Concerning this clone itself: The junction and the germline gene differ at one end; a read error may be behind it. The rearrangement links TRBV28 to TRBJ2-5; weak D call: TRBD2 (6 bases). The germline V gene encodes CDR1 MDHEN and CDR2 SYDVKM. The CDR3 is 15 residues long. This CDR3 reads CASSLLTSFQETRYF. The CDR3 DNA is TGTGCCAGCAGTTTATTAACTAGCTTCCAAGAGACCCGGTACTTC.

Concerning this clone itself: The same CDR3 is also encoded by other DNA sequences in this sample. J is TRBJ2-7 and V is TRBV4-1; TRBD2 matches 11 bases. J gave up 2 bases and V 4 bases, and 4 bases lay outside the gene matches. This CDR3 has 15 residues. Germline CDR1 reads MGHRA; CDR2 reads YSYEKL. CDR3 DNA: TGCGCCAGCAGCCCGGGACTAGCGGAAACCTACGAGCAGTACTTC. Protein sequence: CASSPGLAETYEQYF.

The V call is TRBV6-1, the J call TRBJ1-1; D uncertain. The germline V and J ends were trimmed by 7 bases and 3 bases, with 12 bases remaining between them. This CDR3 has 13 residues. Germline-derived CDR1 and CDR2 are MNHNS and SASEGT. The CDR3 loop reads CASTRLRDTEAFF. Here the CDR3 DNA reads TGTGCCAGCACCAGACTCCGGGACACTGAAGCTTTCTTT.

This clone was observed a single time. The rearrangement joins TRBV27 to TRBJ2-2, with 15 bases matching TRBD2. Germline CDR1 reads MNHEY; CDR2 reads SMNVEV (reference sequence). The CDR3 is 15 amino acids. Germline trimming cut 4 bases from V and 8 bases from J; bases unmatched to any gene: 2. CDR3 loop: CASSWTSGGAGELFF. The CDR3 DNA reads TGTGCCAGCAGTTGGACTAGCGGGGGGGCTGGGGAGCTGTTTTTT.

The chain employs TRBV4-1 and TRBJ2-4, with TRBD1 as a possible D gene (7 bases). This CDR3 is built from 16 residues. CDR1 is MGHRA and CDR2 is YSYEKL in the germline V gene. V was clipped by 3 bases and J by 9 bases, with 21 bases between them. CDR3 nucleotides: TGCGCCAGCAGCCACCTGACAGGGCCCGTGGAGGGCATTCAGTACTTC. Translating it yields CASSHLTGPVEGIQYF.

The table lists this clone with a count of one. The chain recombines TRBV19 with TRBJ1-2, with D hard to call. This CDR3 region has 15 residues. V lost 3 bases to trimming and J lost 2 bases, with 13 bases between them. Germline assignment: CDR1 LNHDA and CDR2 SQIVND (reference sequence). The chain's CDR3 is CASSILFGKNYGYTF. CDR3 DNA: TGTGCCAGTAGTATCCTTTTTGGCAAGAACTATGGCTACACCTTC.

The CDR3, as DNA: TGTGCCTGGAGTGTAGGGCACCGCGAGACCCAGTACTTC. It is translated as CAWSVGHRETQYF. V usage is TRBV30 and J usage is TRBJ2-5; no clear D. Germline V CDR1 and CDR2: GTSNPN, SVGIG (reference sequence). The V and J ends lost 0 bases and 5 bases respectively, with 10 bases between them. The CDR3 is 13 amino acids. The full variable domain, its missing parts supplied by reference TRBV30 and TRBJ2-5, is SQTIHQWPATLVQPVGSPLSLECTVEGTSNPNLYWYRQAAGRGLQLLFYSVGIGQISSEVPQNLSASRPQDRQFILSSKKLLLSDSGFYLCAWSVGHRETQYFGPGTRLLVL.

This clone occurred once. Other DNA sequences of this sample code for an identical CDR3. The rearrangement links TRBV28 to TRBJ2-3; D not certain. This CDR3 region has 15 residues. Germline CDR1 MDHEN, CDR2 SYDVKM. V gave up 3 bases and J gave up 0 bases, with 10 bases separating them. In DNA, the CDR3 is TGTGCCAGCAGTTTCCGTGGCCGAAGCACAGATACGCAGTATTTT. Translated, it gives CASSFRGRSTDTQYF.

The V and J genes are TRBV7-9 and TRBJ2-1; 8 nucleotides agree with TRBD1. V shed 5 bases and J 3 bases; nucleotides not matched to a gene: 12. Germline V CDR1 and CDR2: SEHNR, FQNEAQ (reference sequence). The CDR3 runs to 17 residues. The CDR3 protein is CASSLEVSGQGYNEQFF. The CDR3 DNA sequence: TGTGCCAGCAGCCTGGAGGTGTCCGGACAGGGCTACAATGAGCAGTTCTTC.